The T cell receptor (beta chain) under discussion was sequenced for a study of blood T cell repertoires in COVID-19. Profiling relied on immunoSEQ multiplex PCR, and the TCRdb table lists in-frame clones only, not all of them. The sample consists of around 100,000 clones, 65% to 90% of them appearing once. V was shortened by 6 bases and J by 5 bases, with 10 bases between the two germline ends. Looked up from germline, CDR1 is MNHEY and CDR2 is SVGAGI. The length of the CDR3 is 12 residues. The J gene is TRBJ2-5, the V gene TRBV6-5, with unresolved D. Sequencing was done on a sample of peripheral blood. The TCR originated in a man aged 80 or over with acute or convalescent COVID-19. The CDR3 sequence is CASSHYGETQYF. CDR3 DNA sequence: TGTGCCAGCAGCCACTATGGGGAGACCCAGTACTTC.